The next 28 T cell receptor beta chains were all read from a single sample in a study of PD-L1 blockade in urothelial cancer. The assay was immunoSEQ multiplex PCR, and TCRdb's table has in-frame clones only and misses some. The table lists around 86,000 clones, just under 85% of them singletons, with more than 6.5% in the top ten. Time point: pretreatment peripheral blood. The material was PBMCs, obtained around atezolizumab (anti-PD-L1) treatment. Receptor source: a man between 40 and 49 years old with urothelial cancer.

The chain carries TRBV30 and TRBJ2-7; TRBD1 matches 9 bases. J gave up 4 bases and V 2 bases, and 6 bases lay outside the gene matches. Per the germline V gene, CDR1 is GTSNPN and CDR2 is SVGIG (reference sequence). The CDR3 is made up of 14 amino acids. The CDR3 DNA is TGTGCCTGGAGTATCGGGACAGGGCCTTACGAGCAGTACTTC. Translating gives CAWSIGTGPYEQYF. The complete variable domain, with remaining parts taken from reference TRBV30 and TRBJ2-7, reads SQTIHQWPATLVQPVGSPLSLECTVEGTSNPNLYWYRQAAGRGLQLLFYSVGIGQISSEVPQNLSASRPQDRQFILSSKKLLLSDSGFYLCAWSIGTGPYEQYFGPGTRLTVT.

The rearrangement uses TRBV7-2 and TRBJ2-2, with 7 bases identical to TRBD2. Germline-derived CDR1 and CDR2 are SGHTA and FQGNSA. J lost 5 bases, V lost 4 bases, and 7 bases had no gene match. CDR3 length: 15 amino acids. In DNA, the CDR3 is TGTGCCAGCAGCTGGGGAGGGGTGAGGACCGGGGAGCTGTTTTTT. Translating it yields CASSWGGVRTGELFF. The full variable domain, completed using reference TRBV7-2 and TRBJ2-2, is GAGVSQSPSNKVTEKGKDVELRCDPISGHTALYWYRQSLGQGLEFLIYFQGNSAPDKSGLPSDRFSAERTGGSVSTLTIQRTQQEDSAVYLCASSWGGVRTGELFFGEGSRLTVL.

The chain combines TRBV15 with TRBJ2-7; tentatively, D is TRBD2 (6 bases). The germline V and J ends were trimmed by 0 bases and 7 bases, with 16 bases remaining between them. CDR3 length equals 15 residues. Germline-derived CDR1 and CDR2 are LNHNV and YYDKDF (reference sequence). In DNA, the CDR3 is TGTGCCACCAGCAGAGATACGGGACTGAATTATGAGCAGTACTTC. It translates to CATSRDTGLNYEQYF.

The rearrangement uses TRBV7-9 and TRBJ2-7; D gene uncertain. Trimming removed 3 bases at V and 3 bases at J, with 12 bases between. Per the germline V gene, CDR1 is SEHNR and CDR2 is FQNEAQ (reference sequence). The CDR3 covers 14 residues. The CDR3 nucleotides read TGTGCCAGCAGCTTGCCGAGCGTCGACTACGAGCAGTACTTC. Amino acids: CASSLPSVDYEQYF.

The chain combines TRBV5-1 with TRBJ2-7, with D possibly TRBD1 on 5 matching bases. CDR3 length equals 14 residues. V gave up 0 bases and J gave up 2 bases, with 9 bases separating them. Looked up from germline, CDR1 is SGHRS and CDR2 is YFSETQ. The CDR3 reads CASSLASRAYEQYF. The CDR3 DNA reads TGCGCCAGCAGCTTGGCCTCCAGGGCCTACGAGCAGTACTTC. The variable domain in full, completed from reference TRBV5-1 and TRBJ2-7, reads KAGVTQTPRYLIKTRGQQVTLSCSPISGHRSVSWYQQTPGQGLQFLFEYFSETQRNKGNFPGRFSGRQFSNSRSEMNVSTLELGDSALYLCASSLASRAYEQYFGPGTRLTVT.

V gene TRBV30 combines with J gene TRBJ2-2; 12 nucleotides align to TRBD2. Germline V gene sequence: CDR1 GTSNPN, CDR2 SVGIG (reference sequence). Trimming cost V 2 bases and J 3 bases; bases outside gene matches: 10. There are 18 residues in the CDR3. The CDR3 coding sequence is TGTGCCTGGAGTCGTGGACTAGCGGGAAATCGGGACACCGGGGAGCTGTTTTTT. Translation gives CAWSRGLAGNRDTGELFF.

This rearrangement joins TRBV29-1 to TRBJ2-3, with 9 bases lining up with TRBD2. There are 12 residues in the CDR3. The V gene's germline CDR1 is SQVTM and CDR2 ANQGSEA. The V segment lost 6 bases and the J segment 7 bases; nucleotides outside the gene matches: 5. This CDR3 reads CSVVAGVNTQYF. The CDR3 bases are TGCAGCGTCGTAGCGGGAGTGAATACGCAGTATTTT.

The gene calls are TRBV7-9 and TRBJ2-3; no definite D call. Germline CDR1 reads SEHNR; CDR2 reads FQNEAQ (reference sequence). This CDR3 is built from 13 residues. Trimming stripped 5 bases from V and 2 bases from J, with 8 bases between. CDR3 residues: CASSPRNTDTQYF. CDR3 nucleotide sequence: TGTGCCAGCAGCCCCAGGAACACAGATACGCAGTATTTT.

This chain connects TRBV19 to TRBJ2-7, with TRBD1 identical over 7 bases. Germline CDR1 LNHDA, CDR2 SQIVND (reference sequence). This CDR3 has 14 amino acids. The J segment lost 2 bases and the V segment lost 5 bases, leaving 6 bases of the junction unmatched. CDR3 sequence: CASSAATGTYEQYF. The CDR3 nucleotides read TGTGCCAGTAGTGCCGCGACAGGGACCTACGAGCAGTACTTC. The entire variable domain, with the rest obtained from reference TRBV19 and TRBJ2-7, is as follows: DGGITQSPKYLFRKEGQNVTLSCEQNLNHDAMYWYRQDPGQGLRLIYYSQIVNDFQKGDIAEGYSVSREKKESFPLTVTSAQKNPTAFYLCASSAATGTYEQYFGPGTRLTVT.

The chain links TRBV2 to TRBJ2-5; D is unclear. Trimming removed 8 bases at V and 1 base at J, with 8 bases between. This CDR3 is built from 12 residues. CDR1 SNHLY and CDR2 FYNNEI come from the germline V gene. CDR3 in DNA: TGTGCCAGCGGGCTGAGCCAAGAGACCCAGTACTTC. It translates to CASGLSQETQYF.

V gene TRBV14 combines with J gene TRBJ1-5; D possibly corresponds to TRBD1 (5 bases). The length of the CDR3 is 13 residues. Looked up from germline, CDR1 is SGHDN and CDR2 is FVKESK. V dropped 3 bases and J dropped 8 bases, with 11 bases sitting between them. The chain's CDR3 is CASSQTGGEPQHF. Written as DNA, the CDR3 is TGTGCCAGCAGCCAGACCGGGGGTGAGCCCCAGCATTTT.

V gene TRBV7-9 combines with J gene TRBJ2-1; TRBD2 matches 7 bases. The germline V gene has CDR1 SEHNR and CDR2 FQNEAQ (reference sequence). Losses at the gene ends were 0 bases for V and 4 bases for J; bases not matched to a gene: 3. The CDR3 sequence is 15 residues long. The CDR3 spells CASSLAGGKYNEQFF. The CDR3 region has the DNA TGTGCCAGCAGCTTAGCGGGAGGGAAGTACAATGAGCAGTTCTTC.

The rearrangement joins TRBV9 to TRBJ2-7, with 7 positions matching TRBD1. The V gene's germline CDR1 is SGDLS and CDR2 YYNGEE. With V trimmed by 4 bases and J by 2 bases, 6 bases remained unmatched. This CDR3 contains 14 residues. The CDR3 DNA reads as TGTGCCAGCAGCCCCGGGACAGCCGCCTACGAGCAGTACTTC. The encoded protein is CASSPGTAAYEQYF.

The rearrangement uses TRBV5-6 and TRBJ1-1; possible D gene TRBD1, 5 bases. The CDR3 totals 15 residues. Trimming removed 0 bases at V and 7 bases at J, with 16 bases between. Germline V CDR1 and CDR2: SGHDT, YYEEEE. CDR3 sequence: CASSLGEDIDDEAFF. The CDR3 nucleotides are TGTGCCAGCAGCTTGGGGGAGGACATTGATGATGAAGCTTTCTTT.

J is TRBJ1-2 and V is TRBV11-1, with 8 positions matching TRBD1. CDR1 SGHAT and CDR2 FQDESV come from the germline V gene (reference sequence). CDR3 length: 17 residues. The ends lost 5 bases at V and 4 bases at J; junction bases unmatched: 15. In DNA, the CDR3 is TGTGCCAGCAGCGCTGGACAGGGCCCACTGCCTGGCTATGGCTACACCTTC. Translation: CASSAGQGPLPGYGYTF.

The gene calls are TRBV6-1 and TRBJ2-7, with 9 nucleotides matching TRBD1. Germline CDR1 is MNHNS and CDR2 is SASEGT. V gave up 6 bases and J gave up 2 bases; unmatched junction bases: 5. This CDR3 comprises 14 residues. The CDR3 reads CASRGQGGPYEQYF. CDR3 nucleotides: TGTGCCAGCAGGGGACAGGGAGGACCCTACGAGCAGTACTTC.

V is TRBV7-2 and J is TRBJ2-7; 10 bases line up with TRBD1. V was clipped by 5 bases and J by 5 bases; unmatched bases: 6. The germline V gene encodes CDR1 SGHTA and CDR2 FQGNSA. The CDR3 runs 14 residues. CDR3 nucleotides: TGTGCCAGCAGCCGGGACAGGGGTTGGAACGAGCAGTACTTC. Encoded protein: CASSRDRGWNEQYF.

The CDR3 region has the DNA TGTGCCAGCAGCCTACGACCCATGGACAGCCACGAGCAGTACTTC. Residues: CASSLRPMDSHEQYF. The chain joins TRBV7-3 to TRBJ2-7; possibly TRBD1 for D (6 bases). The CDR3 runs to 15 residues. Trimming left V 5 bases short and J 5 bases short, with 19 bases between. Germline-derived CDR1 and CDR2 are SGHTA and FQGTGA. The variable domain in full, completed from reference TRBV7-3 and TRBJ2-7, reads GAGVSQTPSNKVTEKGKYVELRCDPISGHTALYWYRQSLGQGPEFLIYFQGTGAADDSGLPNDRFFAVRPEGSVSTLKIQRTERGDSAVYLCASSLRPMDSHEQYFGPGTRLTVT.

The J gene is TRBJ1-5, the V gene TRBV7-8; possible D gene TRBD1, 6 bases. In germline, CDR1 is SGHVS, CDR2 FQNEAQ. This CDR3 has 16 residues. V was shortened by 2 bases and J by 4 bases, with 15 bases between the two germline ends. The CDR3 reads CASSLRGRGGNQPQHF. The CDR3 DNA sequence: TGTGCCAGCAGCTTAAGGGGAAGGGGGGGGAATCAGCCCCAGCATTTT.

The V and J genes are TRBV6-1 and TRBJ1-1; D might be TRBD1 (5 bases). Germline V CDR1 and CDR2: MNHNS, SASEGT. The length of the CDR3 is 13 residues. Trimming left V 8 bases short and J 5 bases short, with 15 bases between. In DNA, the CDR3 is TGTGCCAGCGGGAAGGGGCCATTAACTGAAGCTTTCTTT. This encodes CASGKGPLTEAFF.

The chain carries TRBV28 and TRBJ2-1, with unresolved D. The CDR3 runs to 13 residues. Germline V gives CDR1 MDHEN, CDR2 SYDVKM. Trimming removed 6 bases at V and 8 bases at J, with 14 bases between. This chain's CDR3 is CASSLPSRDEQFF. Here the CDR3 DNA reads TGTGCCAGCAGCCTCCCGTCCCGGGATGAGCAGTTCTTC.

V usage is TRBV10-2 and J usage is TRBJ2-1, with 14 bases that match TRBD2. The V gene end was trimmed by 6 bases and the J gene end by 8 bases; junction bases not matched to a gene: 6. Germline V gene data show CDR1 as WSHSY and CDR2 as SAAADI. This CDR3 region has 15 residues. The CDR3 DNA follows: TGCGCCAGCAGGGAGGGACTAGCGGGAGCCTATGAGCAGTTCTTC. This encodes CASREGLAGAYEQFF.

The chain has TRBV19 and TRBJ2-2, with 10 bases identical to TRBD1. J lost 1 base, V lost 3 bases, and 8 bases had no gene match. This CDR3 is built from 18 residues. CDR1 is LNHDA, CDR2 SQIVND, per germline (reference sequence). CDR3 amino acids: CASSIGGQGRRNTGELFF. Here the CDR3 DNA reads TGTGCCAGTAGTATCGGGGGACAGGGGAGAAGGAACACCGGGGAGCTGTTTTTT.

This clone was seen ten or more times. The CDR3 reads CASSLAWQGGMNTEAFF. The CDR3 coding sequence is TGCGCCAGCAGCTTGGCCTGGCAGGGAGGGATGAACACTGAAGCTTTCTTT. V is TRBV5-1 and J is TRBJ1-1, with D possibly TRBD1 on 5 matching bases. Germline loops: CDR1 SGHRS, CDR2 YFSETQ. Trimming pared 0 bases from V and 0 bases from J, leaving 15 bases between. The CDR3 runs to 17 residues.

V and J are TRBV27 and TRBJ2-7, with 8 bases aligning to TRBD2. The CDR3 has 13 amino acids. CDR1 is MNHEY and CDR2 is SMNVEV in the germline V gene (reference sequence). Trimming at V came to 6 bases and at J to 4 bases, leaving 5 bases not matched to a gene. The CDR3 DNA sequence: TGTGCCAGCAGCAGCGGGAGCTCTTACGAGCAGTACTTC. Protein product: CASSSGSSYEQYF.

The chain has TRBV6-5 and TRBJ1-5, with 7 bases lining up with TRBD1. Germline-derived CDR1 and CDR2 are MNHEY and SVGAGI. Losses at the gene ends were 6 bases for V and 1 base for J; bases not matched to a gene: 3. CDR3 length: 14 residues. The CDR3 nucleotides read TGTGCCAGCAGGTTGACAGGGAGCAATCAGCCCCAGCATTTT. Protein sequence: CASRLTGSNQPQHF.

This clone is a singleton in its sample. CDR3 sequence (DNA): TGTGCCAGCACACGAGAAGAGACCCAGTACTTC. It encodes CASTREETQYF. The chain has TRBV7-9 and TRBJ2-5, with D uncertain. This CDR3 contains 11 residues. V gave up 7 bases and J gave up 3 bases, with 6 bases separating them. Germline CDR1 SEHNR, CDR2 FQNEAQ (reference sequence).

The CDR3 nucleotides are TGCAGCGTGAAACCGGGACAGGGGGCCACCGGGGAGCTGTTTTTT. This sequence encodes CSVKPGQGATGELFF. The chain carries TRBV29-1 and TRBJ2-2; 12 bases are shared with TRBD1. Germline V gives CDR1 SQVTM, CDR2 ANQGSEA. V dropped 6 bases and J dropped 4; count of bases not matched to a gene: 6. The CDR3 has 15 amino acids.